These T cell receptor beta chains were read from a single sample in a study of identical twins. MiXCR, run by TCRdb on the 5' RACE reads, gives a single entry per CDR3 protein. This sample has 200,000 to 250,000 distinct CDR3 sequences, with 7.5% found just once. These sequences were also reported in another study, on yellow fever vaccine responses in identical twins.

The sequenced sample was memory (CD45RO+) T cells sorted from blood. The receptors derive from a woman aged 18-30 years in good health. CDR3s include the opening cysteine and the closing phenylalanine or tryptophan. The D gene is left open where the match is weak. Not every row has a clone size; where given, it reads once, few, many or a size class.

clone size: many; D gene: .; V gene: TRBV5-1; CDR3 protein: CASSAQTDTQYF
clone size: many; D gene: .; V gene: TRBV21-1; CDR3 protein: CASSKALRRVGETQYF
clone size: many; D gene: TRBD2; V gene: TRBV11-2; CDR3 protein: CASSFRGGGYNEQFF
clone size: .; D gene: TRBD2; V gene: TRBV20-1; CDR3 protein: CSAPTGLAGVSYNEQFF
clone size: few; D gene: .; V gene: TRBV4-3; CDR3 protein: CASSPYGGWEQYF
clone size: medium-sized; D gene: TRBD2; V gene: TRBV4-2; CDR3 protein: CASSQDRGGQETQYF
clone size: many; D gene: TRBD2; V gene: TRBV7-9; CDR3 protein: CASSLSAGAKEQYF
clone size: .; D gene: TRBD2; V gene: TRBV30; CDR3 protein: CAWSSGRAYNEQFF
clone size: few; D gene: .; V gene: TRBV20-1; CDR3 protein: CSAKTRVMQTQYF
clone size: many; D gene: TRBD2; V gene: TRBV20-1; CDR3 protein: CSALGASGRGDTQYF